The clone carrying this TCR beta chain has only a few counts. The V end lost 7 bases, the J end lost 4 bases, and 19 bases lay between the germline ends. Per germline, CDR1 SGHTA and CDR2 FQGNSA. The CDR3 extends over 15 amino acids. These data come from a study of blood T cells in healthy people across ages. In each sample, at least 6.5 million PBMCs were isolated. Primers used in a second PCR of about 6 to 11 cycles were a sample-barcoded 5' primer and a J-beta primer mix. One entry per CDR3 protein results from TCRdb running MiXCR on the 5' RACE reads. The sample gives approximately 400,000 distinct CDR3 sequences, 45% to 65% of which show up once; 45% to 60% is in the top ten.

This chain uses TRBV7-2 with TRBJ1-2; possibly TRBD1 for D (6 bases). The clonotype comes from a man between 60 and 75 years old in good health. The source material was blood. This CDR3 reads CASTRGGVGGYGYTF. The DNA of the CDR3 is TGTGCCAGCACCCGAGGGGGGGTGGGAGGCTATGGCTACACCTTC.